Shown below are 16 T cell receptor beta chains from a single sample sequenced in a study of regulatory T cells in long-lasting Graves disease. Combining iRepertoire HTBI primers with Arm-PCR of CDR3 regions, the authors built TCR beta libraries. TCRdb re-derived calls from the multiplex PCR reads in MiXCR, one entry per CDR3 protein. Here the sample spans 600,000 to 850,000 distinct CDR3 sequences, 25% to 35% being singletons. Time point described: persistent/refractory GD, antithyroid drugs over 5 years with positive TRAb. After RNA was extracted from PBMCs, the TCR library was made from it. This sample comprised peripheral blood mononuclear cells (PBMCs), obtained when the disease was refractory, from a patient treated with antithyroid drugs. All receptors derive from a female donor with Graves disease.

Worth noting for this clonotype: This may be a read error: a much more frequent sequence differs by one nucleotide. CDR3: CASSSAGFQPQYF. DNA of the CDR3: TGTGCCAGCAGTTCAGCAGGGTTTCAGCCCCAGTATTTT. This chain connects TRBV12-3 or TRBV12-4 to TRBJ1-5, with D possibly being TRBD1 (5 bases). The DNA end is a closer match to TRBJ2-3, so the J assignment may be wrong. This CDR3 spans 13 amino acids.

J is TRBJ1-5 and V is TRBV19, with D tentatively TRBD1 (5 bases). The V end lost 7 bases, the J end lost 0 bases, and 10 bases lay between the germline ends. CDR3 length equals 14 residues. The germline CDR1 and CDR2 sequences are LNHDA and SQIVND (reference sequence). CDR3 loop: CASTKGLSNQPQHF. The CDR3 DNA reads as TGTGCCAGTACCAAGGGACTTAGCAATCAGCCCCAGCATTTT.

Concerning this clonotype: A read error may be the cause here, since a much bigger clone is one base away. This chain uses TRBV6-2 or TRBV6-3 with TRBJ2-2; D is perhaps TRBD1 (5 bases). CDR3 size: 14 residues. The V gene lost 5 bases and the J gene lost 7 bases, with 14 bases spanning the gap. Germline CDR1 and CDR2: MNHEY and SVGEGT. DNA for the CDR3: TGTGCCAGCAGTGTAGCAGGGCGCATCGGGGAGCTGTTTTTT. This gives the protein CASSVAGRIGELFF.

In its sample, this clonotype was seen a few times. The rearrangement joins TRBV29-1 to TRBJ1-1; D gene uncertain. Germline CDR1 reads SQVTM; CDR2 reads ANQGSEA. The CDR3 contains 13 residues. V lost 1 base and J 4 bases, leaving 10 bases between the germline ends. The CDR3 DNA reads as TGCAGCGTTGAAGGTCGGACCGGCACTGAAGCTTTCTTT. Protein sequence: CSVEGRTGTEAFF.

This clonotype was counted at least ten times. This chain joins TRBV28 and TRBJ1-1; D call uncertain. Deletions cut 6 bases from V and 1 base from J, with 9 bases between. The CDR3 spans 13 residues. CDR1 MDHEN and CDR2 SYDVKM come from the germline V gene. The CDR3 DNA sequence: TGTGCCAGCAGAAGACATAAGAACACTGAAGCTTTCTTT. As protein: CASRRHKNTEAFF. Full variable domain (rest looked up from reference TRBV28 and TRBJ1-1): DVKVTQSSRYLVKRTGEKVFLECVQDMDHENMFWYRQDPGLGLRLIYFSYDVKMKEKGDIPEGYSVSREKKERFSLILESASTNQTSMYLCASRRHKNTEAFFGQGTRLTVV.

This clonotype was seen at least ten times. The V call is TRBV28, the J call TRBJ1-5, with a weak D call TRBD1 (5 bases). The germline CDR1 and CDR2 sequences are MDHEN and SYDVKM. V gave up 6 bases and J gave up 3 bases, with 9 bases separating them. The CDR3 length is 13 residues. The CDR3 nucleotides are TGTGCCAGCAGGCCGACAGTCAATCAGCCCCAGCATTTT. It translates to CASRPTVNQPQHF.

V gene TRBV12-3 or TRBV12-4 combines with J gene TRBJ2-2; D call uncertain. Between the trimmed V and J ends, which lost 3 bases and 0 bases, there was a span of 11 bases. The CDR3 extends over 16 amino acids. The CDR3 region is CASSFQLRTNTGELFF. The CDR3, as DNA: TGTGCCAGCAGTTTCCAGTTGCGGACGAACACCGGGGAGCTGTTTTTT.

This clonotype was observed once. The chain recombines TRBV7-9 with TRBJ1-1; unclear D gene. There are 14 residues in the CDR3. Germline values: CDR1 SEHNR, CDR2 FQNEAQ (reference sequence). V was shortened by 5 bases and J by 1 base, with 11 bases between the two germline ends. The CDR3 region has the DNA TGTGCCAGCAGCCCGTTCCGGGGGAACACTGAAGCTTTCTTT. Amino acids: CASSPFRGNTEAFF.

The chain carries TRBV6-1 and TRBJ1-6, with a tentative D call TRBD1 (5 bases). Germline CDR1 reads MNHNS; CDR2 reads SASEGT. Trimming removed 3 bases at V and 11 bases at J, with 11 bases between. This CDR3 has 13 residues. Here the CDR3 reads CASSEGLATPLHF. The DNA of the CDR3 is TGTGCCAGCAGTGAGGGACTCGCCACACCCCTCCACTTT.

This clonotype was seen more than once but under ten times. The rearrangement uses TRBV20-1 and TRBJ2-7, with D perhaps assigned TRBD1 or TRBD2 (5 bases each). Germline CDR1 DFQATT, CDR2 SNEGSKA (reference sequence). The CDR3 sequence is 11 residues long. V was trimmed by 6 bases and J by 4 bases, leaving 10 bases between them. CDR3 DNA sequence: TGCAGTGCGGGGGATCTATACGAGCAGTACTTC. Its translation: CSAGDLYEQYF.

This clonotype was detected only a few times. V and J are TRBV12-3 or TRBV12-4 and TRBJ1-5; D is unresolved. The CDR3 contains 17 residues. Trimming cost V 6 bases and J 2 bases, with 20 bases left between them. Here the CDR3 reads CASSSTDTNGGNQPQHF. CDR3 nucleotide sequence: TGTGCCAGCAGCTCGACCGACACTAACGGGGGCAATCAGCCCCAGCATTTT.

The chain carries TRBV3-1 and TRBJ2-4, with 9 bases identical to TRBD2. Judging by the DNA end, TRBJ2-5 fits better; the J call may be wrong. Germline V CDR1 and CDR2: LGHDT, YNNKEL (reference sequence). The CDR3 is 20 amino acids. This chain's CDR3 is CASSQDSISGSTSGEETQYF. Written as DNA, the CDR3 is TGTGCCAGCAGCCAAGATTCAATTTCGGGTTCGACTAGCGGAGAAGAGACCCAGTACTTC.

This clonotype showed up just a few times. CDR3 sequence (DNA): TGTGCCAGCAACCTTTGGGGCGGGAGTATTTACGAGCAGTACTTC. Its translation: CASNLWGGSIYEQYF. The rearrangement joins TRBV5-4 to TRBJ2-7; 7 nucleotides line up with TRBD2. After removal of 6 bases from V and 4 bases from J, the junction contained 13 bases not matched to a gene. This CDR3 region has 15 residues. In germline, CDR1 is SGHNT, CDR2 YYREEE (reference sequence).

The J gene is TRBJ2-1, the V gene TRBV27; 7 bases are a match to TRBD1. The germline gives CDR1 MNHEY, CDR2 SMNVEV (reference sequence). The V and J ends lost 5 bases and 5 bases, in that order; junction bases with no gene match: 15. CDR3 length: 17 amino acids. For the CDR3, the DNA is TGTGCCAGCAGTGAATACCAGGGGGTGAAATTGAACAATGAGCAGTTCTTC. This sequence encodes CASSEYQGVKLNNEQFF.

Concerning this clonotype itself: The germline gene is not matched at one end of the junction; a read error may be the cause. This rearrangement joins TRBV7-9 to TRBJ1-5; TRBD1 agrees at 10 bases. The CDR3 spans 17 residues. Germline V CDR1 and CDR2: SEHNR, FQNEAQ (reference sequence). The DNA of the CDR3 is TGTGCCAGCAGCTTAGAGGGGACAGGGGCGAGCAATCAGCTCCAGCATTTT. Translated: CASSLEGTGASNQLQHF.

CDR3 sequence (DNA): TGTGCCAGCAGTGCAAAAACTAGCGGGAGCGCGGAGCAGTACTTC. Its protein product is CASSAKTSGSAEQYF. The V call is TRBV6-2 or TRBV6-3, the J call TRBJ2-7, with 11 positions matching TRBD2. V dropped 5 bases and J dropped 7; count of bases not matched to a gene: 10. Germline loops: CDR1 MNHEY, CDR2 SVGEGT. The CDR3 loop spans 15 amino acids.